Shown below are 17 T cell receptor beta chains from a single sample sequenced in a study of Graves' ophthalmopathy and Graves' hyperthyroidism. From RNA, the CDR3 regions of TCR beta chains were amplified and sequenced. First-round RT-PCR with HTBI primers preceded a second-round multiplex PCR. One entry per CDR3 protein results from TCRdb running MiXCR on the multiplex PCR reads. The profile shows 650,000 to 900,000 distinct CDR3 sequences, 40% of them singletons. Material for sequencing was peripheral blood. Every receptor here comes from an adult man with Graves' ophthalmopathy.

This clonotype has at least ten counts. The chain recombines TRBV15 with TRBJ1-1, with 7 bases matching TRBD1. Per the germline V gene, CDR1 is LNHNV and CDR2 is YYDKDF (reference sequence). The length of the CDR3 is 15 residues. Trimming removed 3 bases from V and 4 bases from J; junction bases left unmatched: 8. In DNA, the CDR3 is TGTGCCACCAGCAGGAAAGGGGGCGCGGGCACTGAAGCTTTCTTT. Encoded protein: CATSRKGGAGTEAFF.

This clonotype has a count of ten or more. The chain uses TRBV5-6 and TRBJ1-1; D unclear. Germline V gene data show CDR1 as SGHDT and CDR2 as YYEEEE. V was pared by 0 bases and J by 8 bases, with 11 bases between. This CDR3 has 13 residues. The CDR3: CASSLGGTREAFF. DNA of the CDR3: TGTGCCAGCAGCTTGGGCGGTACTAGAGAAGCTTTCTTT.

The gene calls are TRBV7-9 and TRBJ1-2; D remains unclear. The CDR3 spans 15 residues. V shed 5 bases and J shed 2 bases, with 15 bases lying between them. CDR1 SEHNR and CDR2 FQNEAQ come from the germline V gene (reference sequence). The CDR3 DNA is TGTGCCAGCAGCCAGGATGGACGGGCGAACTATGGCTACACCTTC. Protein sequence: CASSQDGRANYGYTF.

The CDR3 bases are TGTGCCAGCAGCGGAGAACCAGAAGGAAACACCATATATTTT. Amino acid sequence: CASSGEPEGNTIYF. The chain has TRBV9 and TRBJ1-3; D is unclear. The CDR3 runs to 14 residues. Looked up from germline, CDR1 is SGDLS and CDR2 is YYNGEE. V lost 3 bases and J lost 4, with 11 bases in between.

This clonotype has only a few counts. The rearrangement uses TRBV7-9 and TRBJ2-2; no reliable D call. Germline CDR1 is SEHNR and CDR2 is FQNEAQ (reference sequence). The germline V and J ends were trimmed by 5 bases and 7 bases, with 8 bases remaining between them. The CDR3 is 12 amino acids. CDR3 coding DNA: TGTGCCAGCAGCCCGGTAGGCGGGGAGCTGTTTTTT. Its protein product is CASSPVGGELFF.

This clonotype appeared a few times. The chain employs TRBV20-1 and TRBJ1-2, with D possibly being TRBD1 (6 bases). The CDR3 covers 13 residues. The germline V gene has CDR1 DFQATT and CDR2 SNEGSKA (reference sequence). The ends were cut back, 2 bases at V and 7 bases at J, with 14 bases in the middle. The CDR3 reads CSARLGRGSGYTF. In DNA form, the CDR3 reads TGCAGTGCTAGATTGGGCAGGGGTTCTGGCTACACCTTC.

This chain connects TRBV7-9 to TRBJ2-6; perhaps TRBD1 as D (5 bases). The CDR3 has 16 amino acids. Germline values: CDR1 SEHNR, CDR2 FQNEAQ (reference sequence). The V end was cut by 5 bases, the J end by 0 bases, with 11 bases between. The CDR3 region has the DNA TGTGCCAGCAGCCCACTAAGGGGCTCTGGGGCCAACGTCCTGACTTTC. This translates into CASSPLRGSGANVLTF. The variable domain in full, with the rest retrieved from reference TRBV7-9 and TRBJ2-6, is DTGVSQNPRHKITKRGQNVTFRCDPISEHNRLYWYRQTLGQGPEFLTYFQNEAQLEKSRLLSDRFSAERPKGSFSTLEIQRTEQGDSAMYLCASSPLRGSGANVLTFGAGSRLTVL.

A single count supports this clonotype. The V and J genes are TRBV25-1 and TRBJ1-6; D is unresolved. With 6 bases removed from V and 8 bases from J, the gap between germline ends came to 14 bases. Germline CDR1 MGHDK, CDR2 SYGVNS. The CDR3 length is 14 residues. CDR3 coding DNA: TGTGCCAGCAGCGTTGGGGAGGGCGATTCACCCCTCCACTTT. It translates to CASSVGEGDSPLHF.

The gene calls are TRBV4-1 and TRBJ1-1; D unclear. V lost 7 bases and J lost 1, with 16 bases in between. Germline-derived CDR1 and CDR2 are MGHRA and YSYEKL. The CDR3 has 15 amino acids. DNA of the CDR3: TGCGCCAGCACTGAAGAGGAGAATAGGAACACTGAAGCTTTCTTT. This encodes CASTEEENRNTEAFF.

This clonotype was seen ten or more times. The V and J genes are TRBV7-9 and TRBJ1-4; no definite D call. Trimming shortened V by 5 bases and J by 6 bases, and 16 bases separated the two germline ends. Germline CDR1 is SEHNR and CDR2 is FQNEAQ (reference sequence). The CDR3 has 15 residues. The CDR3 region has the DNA TGTGCCAGCAGCAACTTGGGGAGCAGCGATGAAAAACTGTTTTTT. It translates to CASSNLGSSDEKLFF.

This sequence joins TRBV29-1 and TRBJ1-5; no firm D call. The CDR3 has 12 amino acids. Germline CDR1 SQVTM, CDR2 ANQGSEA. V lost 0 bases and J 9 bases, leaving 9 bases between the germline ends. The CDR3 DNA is TGCAGCGTTGAAGATCGTGGGCGGCCCCAGCATTTT. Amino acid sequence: CSVEDRGRPQHF.

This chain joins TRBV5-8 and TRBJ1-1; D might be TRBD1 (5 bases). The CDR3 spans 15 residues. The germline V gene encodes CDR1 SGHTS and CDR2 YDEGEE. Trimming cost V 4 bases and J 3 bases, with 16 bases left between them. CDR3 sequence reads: CASSPGRGADTEAFF. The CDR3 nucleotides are TGTGCCAGCAGCCCCGGGAGAGGGGCCGACACTGAAGCTTTCTTT.

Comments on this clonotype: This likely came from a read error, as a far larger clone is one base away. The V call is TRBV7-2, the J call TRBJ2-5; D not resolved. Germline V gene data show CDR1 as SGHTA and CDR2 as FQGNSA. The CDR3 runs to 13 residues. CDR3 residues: CASNLVGQETQYF. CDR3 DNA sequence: TGTGCCAGCAACTTAGTGGGTCAAGAGACCCAGTACTTC.

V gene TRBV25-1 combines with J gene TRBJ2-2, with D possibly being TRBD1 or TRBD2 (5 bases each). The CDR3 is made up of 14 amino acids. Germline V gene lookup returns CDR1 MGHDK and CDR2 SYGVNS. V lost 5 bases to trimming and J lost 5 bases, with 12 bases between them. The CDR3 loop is CASSKVGETGELFF. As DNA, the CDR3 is TGTGCCAGCAGTAAGGTGGGGGAAACCGGGGAGCTGTTTTTT. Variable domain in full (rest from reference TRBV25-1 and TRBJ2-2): EADIYQTPRYLVIGTGKKITLECSQTMGHDKMYWYQQDPGMELHLIHYSYGVNSTEKGDLSSESTVSRIRTEHFPLTLESARPSHTSQYLCASSKVGETGELFFGEGSRLTVL.

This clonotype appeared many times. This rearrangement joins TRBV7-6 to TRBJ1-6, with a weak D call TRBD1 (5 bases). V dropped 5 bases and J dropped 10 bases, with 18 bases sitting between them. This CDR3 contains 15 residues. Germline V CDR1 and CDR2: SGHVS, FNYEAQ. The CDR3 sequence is CASSTRESSKSPLHF. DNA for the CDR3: TGTGCCAGCAGCACCAGGGAAAGCTCTAAATCACCCCTCCACTTT.

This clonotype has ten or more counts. The CDR3, as DNA: TGCGCCAGCAGCCACGAATTCCGGTTAGGACAGCCCCAGCATTTT. This translates into CASSHEFRLGQPQHF. V usage is TRBV4-1 and J usage is TRBJ1-5; no reliable D call. The V end was cut by 3 bases, the J end by 7 bases, with 16 bases between. CDR1 is MGHRA and CDR2 is YSYEKL in the germline V gene. The CDR3 has 15 residues.

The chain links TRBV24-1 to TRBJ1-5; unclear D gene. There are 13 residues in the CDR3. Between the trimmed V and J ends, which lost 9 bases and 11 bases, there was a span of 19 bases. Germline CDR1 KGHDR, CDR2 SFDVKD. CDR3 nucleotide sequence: TGTGCCACCGGCCTTGGGCATCAAGAGACCCAGCATTTT. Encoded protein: CATGLGHQETQHF.